Presented here are 19 T cell receptor beta chains from one specimen sequenced in a study of Ad26.COV2.S vaccination and SARS-CoV-2 variants. Here immunoSEQ multiplex PCR was the method, and the copy in TCRdb shows in-frame clones only, minus some. The table shows 75,000 to 100,000 clones, with 82% occurring only once. The sample was peripheral blood, taken after recovery from COVID-19. The receptors stem from a human donor who had recovered from COVID-19.

The chain couples TRBV6-5 to TRBJ1-3; tentative D call: TRBD1 (5 bases). The germline V gene has CDR1 MNHEY and CDR2 SVGAGI. Trimming removed 2 bases at V and 4 bases at J, with 9 bases between. CDR3 length: 14 residues. In DNA form, the CDR3 reads TGTGCCAGCAGTTACGGGACTGCCGGAAACACCATATATTTT. It codes for CASSYGTAGNTIYF.

The V and J genes are TRBV4-2 and TRBJ1-5; 7 positions match TRBD1. In germline, CDR1 is LGHNA, CDR2 YNFKEQ. The CDR3 loop spans 15 amino acids. J was trimmed by 6 bases and V by 1 base; bases with no gene match: 6. CDR3 bases: TGTGCCAGCAGCCAAGCCATAGGGGGCGTTCAGCCCCAGCATTTT. This codes for CASSQAIGGVQPQHF.

The V and J genes are TRBV5-6 and TRBJ1-1, with 7 nucleotides matching TRBD1. Germline V gene sequence: CDR1 SGHDT, CDR2 YYEEEE. CDR3 length equals 14 residues. The V segment lost 4 bases and the J segment 10 bases; nucleotides outside the gene matches: 13. The CDR3, as DNA: TGTGCCAGCAGCATTGGACAGGCCTCCCGGGGAGCTTTCTTT. Its protein product is CASSIGQASRGAFF.

This clone was recorded once. V gene TRBV27 combines with J gene TRBJ2-2, with 9 bases matching TRBD2. V gave up 2 bases and J gave up 4 bases; unmatched junction bases: 5. The germline V gene has CDR1 MNHEY and CDR2 SMNVEV (reference sequence). The CDR3 consists of 16 residues. The CDR3 is CASSLLVLAGTGELFF. The CDR3, as DNA: TGTGCCAGCAGTTTACTGGTACTAGCGGGCACCGGGGAGCTGTTTTTT.

The gene calls are TRBV18 and TRBJ1-5; D call uncertain. Trimming took 5 bases from V and 7 from J, leaving 9 bases between them. The CDR3 consists of 12 residues. Germline V gives CDR1 KGHSH, CDR2 LQKENI. The CDR3 sequence is CASSDDGQPQHF. CDR3 bases: TGTGCCAGCTCAGACGATGGACAGCCCCAGCATTTT.

This clone was counted a few times. This rearrangement joins TRBV24-1 to TRBJ2-1, with D perhaps assigned TRBD1 or TRBD2 (5 bases each). This CDR3 is 18 amino acids long. Germline V CDR1 and CDR2: KGHDR, SFDVKD. The V end lost 5 bases, the J end lost 6 bases, and 25 bases lay between the germline ends. The CDR3 DNA reads as TGTGCCACCAGTGCCGTAGTAGCCACCGGGACGGGCCTCAATGAGCAGTTCTTC. Protein: CATSAVVATGTGLNEQFF.

This chain links TRBV7-9 with TRBJ2-3; a weak D match, TRBD2 (6 bases). CDR1 and CDR2 (germline): SEHNR, FQNEAQ (reference sequence). V was shortened by 4 bases and J by 6 bases, with 17 bases between the two germline ends. The CDR3 is 15 residues long. CDR3 loop: CASSSPAGRQDTQYF. The CDR3 nucleotides are TGTGCCAGCAGCTCCCCGGCGGGACGCCAGGATACGCAGTATTTT.

The CDR3 sequence is CASSQTGLAGGPSSYNEQFF. CDR3 coding DNA: TGTGCCAGCAGCCAAACCGGACTAGCGGGAGGCCCGAGCTCCTACAATGAGCAGTTCTTC. The chain carries TRBV3-1 (or the pseudogene TRBV3-2) and TRBJ2-1, with 14 positions matching TRBD2. This CDR3 is built from 20 residues. The V segment lost 2 bases and the J segment 0 bases; nucleotides outside the gene matches: 9. Per germline, CDR1 LGHDT and CDR2 YNNKEL (reference sequence).

This clone was seen only once. The chain is built from TRBV11-3 and TRBJ2-1; D may correspond to TRBD1 or TRBD2 (5 bases each). Germline loops: CDR1 SGHNT, CDR2 YENEEA. Trimming took off 1 base at V and 9 bases at J, with 13 bases between the two ends. The CDR3 covers 14 residues. The CDR3, as DNA: TGTGCCAGCAGCTTAGTAGAGTTAGGGACTGAGCAGTTCTTC. It encodes CASSLVELGTEQFF.

This chain connects TRBV19 to TRBJ2-1; 7 bases are shared with TRBD2. Unmatched junction bases numbered 10, after V lost 7 bases and J lost 4 bases. Germline loops: CDR1 LNHDA, CDR2 SQIVND (reference sequence). The CDR3 is 15 residues long. This chain's CDR3 is CASTNSASGYNEQFF. The DNA of the CDR3 is TGTGCCAGTACCAACTCGGCTAGCGGTTACAATGAGCAGTTCTTC.

The chain combines TRBV4-1 with TRBJ2-3; no firm D call. The CDR3 is 14 amino acids. Trimming removed 5 bases from V and 2 bases from J, with 11 bases in between. Germline V gives CDR1 MGHRA, CDR2 YSYEKL. The CDR3 reads CASSYALVTDTQYF. The DNA of the CDR3 is TGCGCCAGCAGCTATGCCCTAGTCACAGATACGCAGTATTTT.

The chain recombines TRBV5-1 with TRBJ2-2; 12 nucleotides align to TRBD1. V shed 4 bases, J shed 6 bases, and the junction held 4 bases outside the gene matches. CDR3 size: 15 residues. Per the germline V gene, CDR1 is SGHRS and CDR2 is YFSETQ. The CDR3 here is CASSRGQGAAGELFF. Here the CDR3 DNA reads TGCGCCAGCAGCAGGGGACAGGGGGCTGCCGGGGAGCTGTTTTTT.

Only a few counts were recorded for this clone. The rearrangement links TRBV2 to TRBJ1-1; 7 nucleotides agree with TRBD1. Unmatched junction bases numbered 3, after V lost 7 bases and J lost 4 bases. This CDR3 region has 12 residues. Germline V lookup: CDR1 SNHLY, CDR2 FYNNEI. The CDR3 is CASNRGSTEAFF. The CDR3 nucleotides read TGTGCCAGCAACAGGGGATCCACTGAAGCTTTCTTT.

This clone has only a few counts. The rearrangement joins TRBV28 to TRBJ1-5; no definite D call. V gave up 7 bases and J gave up 1 base, with 11 bases separating them. Looked up from germline, CDR1 is MDHEN and CDR2 is SYDVKM. The CDR3 runs to 14 residues. The DNA for the CDR3 is TGTGCCAGCACCCCAATTGGGAGCAATCAGCCCCAGCATTTT. Translation gives CASTPIGSNQPQHF. Based on the CDR3 plus reference TRBV28 and TRBJ1-5, the full variable domain is DVKVTQSSRYLVKRTGEKVFLECVQDMDHENMFWYRQDPGLGLRLIYFSYDVKMKEKGDIPEGYSVSREKKERFSLILESASTNQTSMYLCASTPIGSNQPQHFGDGTRLSIL.

This clone was counted between two and nine times. V usage is TRBV19 and J usage is TRBJ2-1, with D perhaps matching TRBD1 (5 bases). Trimming cost V 7 bases and J 9 bases, with 16 bases left between them. This CDR3 contains 13 residues. Germline V CDR1 and CDR2: LNHDA, SQIVND (reference sequence). This CDR3 reads CASTWLGAGEQFF. The CDR3 bases are TGTGCCAGTACTTGGTTAGGGGCAGGTGAGCAGTTCTTC.

This chain joins TRBV27 and TRBJ1-1; no firm D call. CDR1 MNHEY and CDR2 SMNVEV come from the germline V gene (reference sequence). The V and J ends lost 1 base and 1 base respectively, with 4 bases between them. The CDR3 contains 13 residues. CDR3 DNA: TGTGCCAGCAGTTTATGGGAGAACACTGAAGCTTTCTTT. It encodes CASSLWENTEAFF.

This clone showed up just once. The chain is built from TRBV12-3 or TRBV12-4 and TRBJ1-5; no definite D call. V gave up 2 bases and J gave up 6 bases, with 8 bases separating them. This CDR3 comprises 13 residues. This chain's CDR3 is CASSLTEFQPQHF. For the CDR3, the DNA is TGTGCCAGCAGTTTAACAGAGTTTCAGCCCCAGCATTTT.

The rearrangement joins TRBV4-1 to TRBJ1-5, with 8 bases that match TRBD1. Germline V CDR1 and CDR2: MGHRA, YSYEKL. Losses at the gene ends were 0 bases for V and 5 bases for J; bases not matched to a gene: 3. The CDR3 length is 15 residues. In DNA, the CDR3 is TGCGCCAGCAGCCAAGACCAGGGGGCGCATCAGCCCCAGCATTTT. Translated: CASSQDQGAHQPQHF.

V and J are TRBV7-8 and TRBJ2-3; unclear D gene. V lost 5 bases and J 3 bases, leaving 6 bases between the germline ends. The CDR3 covers 12 residues. Germline lookup yields CDR1 SGHVS and CDR2 FQNEAQ. The CDR3 sequence: CASSPPTDTQYF. The CDR3 nucleotides read TGTGCCAGCAGCCCCCCTACAGATACGCAGTATTTT.